This TCR beta chain emerged from a study of blood T cells in healthy people across ages. A second roughly 7 to 12 cycle PCR used barcoded and J-beta primers. With 12 random nucleotides, a template-switch adaptor tagged each individual cDNA molecule. TCRdb re-analysed the 5' RACE reads in MiXCR, keeping a single row per CDR3 protein. The data contain 730,000 or so distinct CDR3 sequences, over 40% of them singletons. The V and J ends lost 6 bases and 5 bases, in that order; junction bases with no gene match: 11. The CDR3 contains 15 residues. The germline gives CDR1 DFQATT, CDR2 SNEGSKA (reference sequence).

The chain combines TRBV20-1 with TRBJ1-5; 9 nucleotides match TRBD1. Sequencing was done on a sample of blood. The TCR comes from a man of 80 years or more in good health. The CDR3 loop is CSAPFGTGFDQPQHF. The DNA of the CDR3 is TGCAGTGCACCCTTTGGGACAGGGTTTGATCAGCCCCAGCATTTT.